This entry describes one T cell receptor (beta chain). Sequencing was at deep level. Per the authors' pipeline: Sequence data from immunoSEQ were junction-only and lacked quality scores; consequently, filtering differed. Method: immunoSEQ multiplex PCR; TCRdb's copy keeps in-frame clones and lacks some. That table supplies the V and J calls and clone size; D and trimming were determined from the DNA. The repertoire has under 200,000 clones, 90% to 95% of them found once; the top ten carry 0.067%. The data derive from a study of shared clonotypes between healthy human individuals. The germline CDR1 and CDR2 sequences are SGHRS and YFSETQ. The CDR3 has 13 amino acids. V was pared by 3 bases and J by 3 bases, with 7 bases between. Each of the donors was a healthy adult who was HIV-negative and had not had a recent acute infection or vaccination.

The sample comprised naive CD4+ T cells sorted from blood. As for subset: CD45RA+ positively selected. V and J are TRBV5-1 and TRBJ1-5; D not certain. The TCR sequence derives from a woman younger than 45 in good health. The CDR3: CASSYGSNQPQHF. CDR3 in DNA: TGCGCCAGCAGCTACGGATCCAATCAGCCCCAGCATTTT.